Listed below are T cell receptor beta chains from one sample, sequenced in a study of cytomegalovirus exposure and HLA in healthy donors. Sequencing was performed with immunoSEQ multiplex PCR; in TCRdb, only in-frame clones are kept and a portion is missing. The sample shows roughly 120,000 clones, 75% to 85% of them seen only once. Specimen: PBMCs. These receptors came from a male donor in good health and CMV-seropositive. The CDR3 runs from the conserved cysteine through the conserved F or W. Each record gives: J gene, V gene, CDR3 protein.

j_call: TRBJ2-7; v_call: TRBV5-1; cdr3_aa: CATCTPSSGRAYEQYF
j_call: TRBJ1-2; v_call: TRBV11-2; cdr3_aa: CASSLVGSAAYGYTF
j_call: TRBJ2-5; v_call: TRBV28; cdr3_aa: CASSSPGTHQETQYF
j_call: TRBJ2-3; v_call: TRBV4-3; cdr3_aa: CASSQDYRVGTDTQYF
j_call: TRBJ1-6; v_call: TRBV9; cdr3_aa: CASSVSAGSPLHF
j_call: TRBJ1-5; v_call: TRBV10-3; cdr3_aa: CAIKGGNNQPQHF
j_call: TRBJ2-3; v_call: TRBV30; cdr3_aa: CACRTGDDLDTQYF
j_call: TRBJ2-3; v_call: TRBV5-1; cdr3_aa: CASSPGLAGAVAHTDTQYF
j_call: TRBJ2-1; v_call: TRBV11-1; cdr3_aa: CASSPMGGRTYNEQFF
j_call: TRBJ2-7; v_call: TRBV19; cdr3_aa: CASSIVYAGSYEQYF
j_call: TRBJ2-1; v_call: TRBV6-4; cdr3_aa: CASSMSITPYNEQFF
j_call: TRBJ1-5; v_call: TRBV27; cdr3_aa: CASSSRVGQPQHF
j_call: TRBJ2-7; v_call: TRBV30; cdr3_aa: CAWSRQGFYEQYF
j_call: TRBJ2-7; v_call: TRBV7-2; cdr3_aa: CASSLRGRREQYF
j_call: TRBJ1-1; v_call: TRBV7-9; cdr3_aa: CASSLGGGNTEAFF
j_call: TRBJ1-4; v_call: TRBV7-2; cdr3_aa: CASSHRQGRSEKLFF
j_call: TRBJ1-6; v_call: TRBV11-2; cdr3_aa: CASSLERQHGGSPLHF
j_call: TRBJ1-1; v_call: TRBV7-9; cdr3_aa: CASSLEVEGGNTEAFF
j_call: TRBJ2-7; v_call: TRBV4-3; cdr3_aa: CASSPGTHYEQYF
j_call: TRBJ2-7; v_call: TRBV4-1; cdr3_aa: CASSQARDRRLIPYEQYF
j_call: TRBJ1-1; v_call: TRBV7-8; cdr3_aa: CASSLVGGPTEAFF
j_call: TRBJ1-5; v_call: TRBV5-5; cdr3_aa: CASSREGQGAQPQHF
j_call: TRBJ2-7; v_call: TRBV2; cdr3_aa: CASSLGLDEQYF
j_call: TRBJ2-3; v_call: TRBV6-1; cdr3_aa: CATSRTGYTDTQYF
j_call: .; v_call: TRBV4-2; cdr3_aa: CASSQDYAGAHSYEQYF
j_call: TRBJ1-3; v_call: TRBV7-2; cdr3_aa: CASSSRTGSGNTIYF
j_call: TRBJ1-4; v_call: TRBV18; cdr3_aa: CASSISGQHEKLFF
j_call: TRBJ2-2; v_call: TRBV30; cdr3_aa: CAWRVGLADTGELFF
j_call: TRBJ2-7; v_call: TRBV11-2; cdr3_aa: CASSLAQGYEQYF
j_call: TRBJ1-1; v_call: TRBV6-5; cdr3_aa: CATGQGTEAFF
j_call: TRBJ2-2; v_call: TRBV7-6; cdr3_aa: CASSLALASGNTGELFF
j_call: TRBJ2-5; v_call: TRBV7-2; cdr3_aa: CASSLADFQETQYF
j_call: TRBJ1-4; v_call: TRBV23-1; cdr3_aa: CASPPKEGFNEKLFF
j_call: TRBJ1-1; v_call: TRBV30; cdr3_aa: CACQGAMGVDTEAFF
j_call: TRBJ2-1; v_call: TRBV7-2; cdr3_aa: CASRRTSGVNEQFF
j_call: TRBJ1-3; v_call: TRBV13; cdr3_aa: CASRGYLGHGNTIYF
j_call: TRBJ2-2; v_call: TRBV4-3; cdr3_aa: CASSGLAGELFF
j_call: TRBJ2-5; v_call: TRBV15; cdr3_aa: CATSPRGGQGILSAQYF
j_call: TRBJ1-6; v_call: TRBV2; cdr3_aa: CASSEWGQDSYNSPLHF
j_call: TRBJ2-1; v_call: TRBV29-1; cdr3_aa: CSVEVGNEQFF
j_call: TRBJ2-5; v_call: TRBV7-3; cdr3_aa: CASSPLGTGGRETQYF
j_call: TRBJ2-1; v_call: TRBV5-1; cdr3_aa: CASSLVRDRGLESDEQFF
j_call: TRBJ1-3; v_call: TRBV5-1; cdr3_aa: CASSLAAGGGNTIYF
j_call: TRBJ2-1; v_call: TRBV7-3; cdr3_aa: CASRFRSGGLCNEQFF
j_call: TRBJ2-4; v_call: TRBV5-1; cdr3_aa: CASSSVDRERSIQYF
j_call: TRBJ2-5; v_call: TRBV15; cdr3_aa: CATASGRELIGTQYF
j_call: TRBJ2-7; v_call: TRBV21-1; cdr3_aa: CASSTPSNGGRQGTSYEQYF
j_call: TRBJ2-7; v_call: TRBV9; cdr3_aa: CASTPGQGAHEQYF
j_call: TRBJ2-1; v_call: TRBV5-6; cdr3_aa: CASSFRDRTLNEQFF
j_call: TRBJ1-5; v_call: TRBV27; cdr3_aa: CASSLKGNSQPQHF